This is a list of T cell receptor beta chains from one sample in a study of CD8 T cells in ankylosing spondylitis. A single record per CDR3 protein comes from TCRdb applying MiXCR to the 5' RACE reads. Altogether around 890,000 distinct CDR3 sequences are present, 10% to 15% being singletons, with the ten largest covering roughly 0.51%. Sequencing was done on a sample of blood, either unsorted or a sorted T cell fraction (not recorded which). Receptors were obtained from a male donor with ankylosing spondylitis. The CDR3 runs from the conserved cysteine through the conserved F or W. The D gene is left open where the match is weak. Clone size is not always given. Where it is, it says once, few, many or a class for expanded clones.

size	D	V	J	CDR3	DNA
-	TRBD1	TRBV20-1	TRBJ2-5	CSASGGTGPETQYF	TGCAGTGCTTCTGGGGGGACAGGGCCGGAGACCCAGTACTTC
few	-	TRBV24-1	TRBJ2-3	CATSDPSYRAGSTDTQYF	TGTGCCACCAGTGATCCCTCCTACAGGGCCGGAAGCACAGATACGCAGTATTTT
once	TRBD2	TRBV7-2	TRBJ2-1	CASRNLAGRSYNEQFF	TGTGCCAGCAGAAATCTAGCGGGACGGTCCTACAATGAGCAGTTCTTC
many	-	TRBV20-1	TRBJ2-1	CSAIVFSGTPSYNEQFF	TGCAGTGCCATAGTTTTCTCCGGGACTCCATCCTACAATGAGCAGTTCTTC
-	TRBD2	TRBV7-2	TRBJ2-3	CASSLAFSWQAGGQYF	TGTGCCAGCAGCTTAGCGTTCTCGTGGCAAGCGGGGGGGCAGTATTTT
few	-	TRBV20-1	TRBJ1-4	CSAVDRRGATNEKLFF	TGCAGTGCCGTGGACCGCCGGGGTGCAACTAATGAAAAACTGTTTTTT
-	TRBD2	TRBV20-1	TRBJ2-5	CSARDYKRGDPQETQYF	TGCAGTGCTAGAGATTACAAGCGGGGGGACCCCCAAGAGACCCAGTACTTC
-	-	TRBV6-1	TRBJ1-1	CASTRGGNTEAFF	TGTGCCAGCACCCGCGGAGGAAACACTGAAGCTTTCTTT
few	TRBD1	TRBV4-3	TRBJ2-1	CASSQGQGAGNEQFF	TGCGCCAGCAGCCAAGGGCAGGGGGCTGGTAATGAGCAGTTCTTC
-	-	TRBV6-8	TRBJ1-6	CASSARVGNSPLHF	TGTGCCAGCAGTGCCCGTGTGGGGAATTCACCCCTCCACTTT
few	TRBD1	TRBV4-2	TRBJ1-2	CASSQDWAGGNGYTF	TGTGCCAGCAGCCAAGATTGGGCAGGGGGGAATGGCTACACCTTC
-	-	TRBV20-1	TRBJ1-6	CSARGAGQGNSPLHF	TGCAGTGCTAGAGGGGCTGGGCAGGGGAATTCACCCCTCCACTTT
-	-	TRBV27	TRBJ2-7	CASSLSRVGTYLSYEQYF	TGTGCCAGCAGTTTATCCAGAGTAGGGACATACCTCTCCTACGAGCAGTACTTC
few	-	TRBV7-9	TRBJ2-5	CASSTLPIGAETQYF	TGTGCCAGCAGCACACTGCCTATCGGGGCAGAGACCCAGTACTTC
-	-	TRBV10-3	TRBJ1-2	CAISESVRSYGYTF	TGTGCCATCAGTGAGTCCGTCAGGTCCTATGGCTACACCTTC
-	-	TRBV7-2	TRBJ2-7	CASSFYGNEQYF	TGTGCCAGCAGCTTTTACGGGAACGAGCAGTACTTC
many	-	TRBV20-1	TRBJ2-1	CSANGSRWYNEQFF	TGCAGTGCTAACGGGTCTAGATGGTACAATGAGCAGTTCTTC
-	-	TRBV18	TRBJ1-1	CASSPPSVMGAFF	TGTGCCAGCTCACCACCGTCGGTGATGGGAGCTTTCTTT
few	TRBD1	TRBV5-1	TRBJ1-4	CATRGQGTNEKLFF	TGCGCCACCCGAGGACAGGGCACTAATGAAAAACTGTTTTTT
many	-	TRBV12-3/TRBV12-4	TRBJ2-5	CASSPLQGKTQYF	TGTGCCAGCAGTCCCCTTCAGGGGAAGACCCAGTACTTC
-	TRBD2	TRBV28	TRBJ2-5	CASSSGRAQYF	TGTGCCAGCAGTTCCGGGAGGGCCCAGTACTTC
-	TRBD1	TRBV4-3	TRBJ2-3	CASSHGQGRSNTQYF	TGCGCCAGCAGCCACGGACAGGGGAGGAGCAATACGCAGTATTTT
-	-	TRBV4-2	TRBJ2-3	CASSHRSAPSTDTQYF	TGTGCCAGCAGCCATCGTTCGGCACCTAGCACAGATACGCAGTATTTT
few	-	TRBV3-1	TRBJ1-2	CASSQAGGLWGYTF	TGTGCCAGCAGCCAAGCGGGGGGGCTGTGGGGCTACACCTTC
-	-	TRBV7-2	TRBJ2-1	CASSTRQANEQFF	TGTGCCAGCAGTACTAGACAGGCGAATGAGCAGTTCTTC
many	-	TRBV6-1	TRBJ2-1	CASNPFGGNNEQFF	TGTGCCAGCAACCCCTTCGGAGGGAACAATGAGCAGTTCTTC
-	TRBD2	TRBV4-3	TRBJ2-2	CASSQAPRGGNTGELFF	TGCGCCAGCAGCCAAGCTCCCCGGGGGGGCAACACCGGGGAGCTGTTTTTT
-	-	TRBV7-2	TRBJ2-4	CASSLVGANIQYF	TGTGCCAGCAGCTTAGTTGGGGCGAACATTCAGTACTTC
-	TRBD1	TRBV4-2	TRBJ1-4	CASSLRQGAREKLFF	TGTGCCAGCAGCCTCCGACAGGGGGCAAGAGAAAAACTGTTTTTT
-	-	TRBV6-5	TRBJ1-6	CASSSRRDSPLHF	TGTGCCAGCAGTTCTCGTCGGGATTCACCCCTCCACTTT
few	-	TRBV20-1	TRBJ2-1	CSARPLNEQFF	TGCAGTGCCAGACCACTCAATGAGCAGTTCTTC
-	-	TRBV7-6	TRBJ1-4	CASSSLAHGNEKLFF	TGTGCCAGCAGCTCCCTGGCGCACGGTAATGAAAAACTGTTTTTT
few	-	TRBV7-2	TRBJ2-5	CASSLRAWRVWETQYF	TGTGCCAGCAGCTTACGAGCCTGGAGGGTATGGGAGACCCAGTACTTC
-	-	TRBV7-9	TRBJ1-1	CASSLGNMNTEAFF	TGTGCCAGCAGCTTAGGGAATATGAACACTGAAGCTTTCTTT
few	-	TRBV6-1	TRBJ2-1	CASSPWDRNNEQFF	TGTGCCAGCAGTCCCTGGGACCGAAACAATGAGCAGTTCTTC
many	-	TRBV20-1	TRBJ2-1	CSARRPEFGTHEQFF	TGCAGTGCTAGAAGGCCTGAATTCGGGACGCATGAGCAGTTCTTC
-	-	TRBV5-5	TRBJ2-5	CASSFLEGGEETQYF	TGTGCCAGCAGTTTTTTGGAGGGAGGAGAAGAGACCCAGTACTTC
-	-	TRBV2	TRBJ1-4	CASSDQLTQKLFF	TGTGCCAGCAGCGACCAACTCACGCAAAAACTGTTTTTT
few	-	TRBV6-5	TRBJ2-7	CASSYSSSAVTYEQYF	TGTGCCAGCAGTTACTCGAGTAGTGCAGTGACGTACGAGCAGTACTTC
many	-	TRBV5-1	TRBJ1-1	CASSLGYGTEAFF	TGCGCCAGCAGCTTGGGGTACGGCACTGAAGCTTTCTTT
-	-	TRBV5-1	TRBJ2-7	CASSVSRQRLTEQYF	TGCGCCAGCAGCGTGTCCAGACAGCGTTTGACCGAGCAGTACTTC
few	-	TRBV20-1	TRBJ2-7	CSAIRDSSQQYF	TGCAGTGCTATCCGGGACTCTTCGCAGCAGTACTTC
few	-	TRBV6-5	TRBJ2-3	CASSYRVGSTEGDTQYF	TGTGCCAGCAGTTACAGAGTTGGGTCGACTGAGGGAGATACGCAGTATTTT
-	-	TRBV6-1	TRBJ1-5	CASSPTRSSNQPQHF	TGTGCCAGCAGCCCGACCCGCTCTAGCAATCAGCCCCAGCATTTT
many	-	TRBV4-3	TRBJ1-2	CASSQVMREGSGYTF	TGCGCCAGCAGCCAAGTGATGAGAGAGGGTAGCGGCTACACCTTC